The 24 T cell receptor beta chains listed next were all sequenced from one sample in a study of OX40 agonist ivuxolimab in advanced cancers. Sequencing used immunoSEQ multiplex PCR; TCRdb keeps in-frame clones, though not all of them. The data contain roughly 100,000 clones, around 91% of them seen just once; the ten biggest clones take up under 2%. Material: CD4+ or CD8+ T cells sorted from blood, obtained in a trial of the OX40 agonist ivuxolimab. These receptors all stem from an adult with an advanced solid tumor such as melanoma, head and neck, liver or kidney cancer.

The CDR3, as DNA: TGCAGCGTTTGGGACAGGGGGGGCTCCTACGAGCAGTACTTC. It translates to CSVWDRGGSYEQYF. The chain uses TRBV29-1 and TRBJ2-7; 11 bases are a match to TRBD1. The ends lost 5 bases at V and 0 bases at J; junction bases unmatched: 3. CDR1 and CDR2 (germline): SQVTM, ANQGSEA. There are 14 residues in the CDR3.

CDR3 in DNA: TGTGCCAGTAGTATCCGGGACAGGGGTGCGGGCTACACCTTC. It encodes CASSIRDRGAGYTF. The rearrangement uses TRBV19 and TRBJ1-2; 10 bases map to TRBD1. V trimming: 3 bases; J trimming: 8 bases; junction bases outside the gene matches: 6. This CDR3 spans 14 amino acids. Germline V gene lookup returns CDR1 LNHDA and CDR2 SQIVND (reference sequence).

The chain links TRBV11-2 to TRBJ2-1, with a tentative D call TRBD1 (6 bases). Germline assignment: CDR1 SGHAT and CDR2 FQNNGV. V was shortened by 3 bases and J by 4 bases, with 10 bases between the two germline ends. This CDR3 is built from 14 residues. The CDR3 here is CASSFGQGYNEQFF. CDR3 nucleotides: TGTGCCAGCAGCTTCGGGCAGGGGTACAATGAGCAGTTCTTC.

This rearrangement joins TRBV11-1 to TRBJ2-7, with TRBD2 matching 10 bases. The CDR3 is 17 amino acids. Germline V gene lookup returns CDR1 SGHAT and CDR2 FQDESV (reference sequence). V dropped 1 base and J dropped 2; count of bases not matched to a gene: 8. DNA for the CDR3: TGTGCCAGCAGCTTAGAAGGCTTCCTAGCGGGGGCCTACGAGCAGTACTTC. This encodes CASSLEGFLAGAYEQYF.

This chain joins TRBV11-3 and TRBJ1-3, with D possibly matching TRBD1 (5 bases). Trimming removed 6 bases from V and 0 bases from J, with 9 bases in between. The CDR3 length is 14 residues. Germline V gives CDR1 SGHNT, CDR2 YENEEA. CDR3 in amino acids: CASRQTDSGNTIYF. In nucleotides, the CDR3 is TGTGCCAGCAGACAGACAGACTCTGGAAACACCATATATTTT. Based on the CDR3 plus reference TRBV11-3 and TRBJ1-3, the full variable domain is EAGVVQSPRYKIIEKKQPVAFWCNPISGHNTLYWYLQNLGQGPELLIRYENEEAVDDSQLPKDRFSAERLKGVDSTLKIQPAELGDSAVYLCASRQTDSGNTIYFGEGSWLTVV.

The rearrangement joins TRBV18 to TRBJ1-3, with D hard to call. The CDR3 length is 15 residues. V lost 3 bases and J 0 bases, leaving 9 bases between the germline ends. Germline assignment: CDR1 KGHSH and CDR2 LQKENI. CDR3 protein: CASSPADNSGNTIYF. Written as DNA, the CDR3 is TGTGCCAGCTCACCCGCAGATAACTCTGGAAACACCATATATTTT.

This clone was detected once. The V and J genes are TRBV11-3 and TRBJ2-3, with 7 bases aligning to TRBD1. V dropped 3 bases and J dropped 3; count of bases not matched to a gene: 6. In germline, CDR1 is SGHNT, CDR2 YENEEA. CDR3 size: 15 residues. Written as DNA, the CDR3 is TGTGCCAGCAGCTTCGGGACAGTCAGGACAGATACGCAGTATTTT. Translated, it gives CASSFGTVRTDTQYF.

This chain links TRBV6-1 with TRBJ2-4; no definite D call. Trimming pared 1 base from V and 2 bases from J, leaving 6 bases between. The germline CDR1 and CDR2 sequences are MNHNS and SASEGT. CDR3 length: 14 amino acids. As DNA, the CDR3 is TGTGCCAGCAGTGAAGGGAGATCCAAAAACATTCAGTACTTC. It is translated as CASSEGRSKNIQYF.

The rearrangement uses TRBV4-2 and TRBJ2-3; D ambiguous. CDR3 length equals 14 residues. The V gene lost 0 bases and the J gene lost 7 bases, with 11 bases spanning the gap. The germline CDR1 and CDR2 sequences are LGHNA and YNFKEQ. This chain's CDR3 is CASSQDIEDYTQYF. The CDR3, as DNA: TGTGCCAGCAGCCAAGATATCGAAGACTATACGCAGTATTTT.

The gene calls are TRBV6-5 and TRBJ2-1; 9 nucleotides match TRBD2. This CDR3 is 13 amino acids long. Germline V lookup: CDR1 MNHEY, CDR2 SVGAGI. V shed 7 bases, J shed 9 bases, and the junction held 7 bases outside the gene matches. DNA of the CDR3: TGTGCCAGCACCTATAGCGGGAGCCTTGAGCAGTTCTTC. It yields the protein CASTYSGSLEQFF.

The chain employs TRBV5-4 and TRBJ2-5; 8 bases agree with TRBD2. CDR1 and CDR2 (germline): SGHNT, YYREEE (reference sequence). Unmatched junction bases numbered 7, after V lost 4 bases and J lost 2 bases. This CDR3 is 15 amino acids long. CDR3 sequence reads: CASSRGTSGQETQYF. The CDR3 bases are TGTGCCAGCAGCAGGGGCACTAGCGGACAAGAGACCCAGTACTTC.

This clone was observed once. The genes are TRBV6-6 and TRBJ2-7, with a weak D call TRBD2 (6 bases). The CDR3 runs 15 residues. V lost 7 bases and J lost 6, with 22 bases in between. Germline lookup yields CDR1 MNHNY and CDR2 SVGAGI (reference sequence). This CDR3 reads CASNLRQLAAGEQYF. CDR3 in DNA: TGTGCCAGCAACCTCCGACAGTTGGCAGCGGGCGAGCAGTACTTC.

For this clone: This sample also contains other DNA sequences that code for the same CDR3. V is TRBV10-3 and J is TRBJ2-7; 7 nucleotides align to TRBD1. The CDR3 has 14 residues. The V and J ends lost 6 bases and 1 base, in that order; junction bases with no gene match: 6. Germline V gene sequence: CDR1 ENHRY, CDR2 SYGVKD. The CDR3 protein is CAISPRQGSYEQYF. CDR3 coding DNA: TGTGCCATCAGCCCGAGACAGGGTTCCTACGAGCAGTACTTC.

This clone showed up just a few times. V usage is TRBV5-6 and J usage is TRBJ1-2; 7 nucleotides line up with TRBD1. The germline gives CDR1 SGHDT, CDR2 YYEEEE. Trimming took 4 bases from V and 7 from J; bases not matched to a gene: 7. There are 13 residues in the CDR3. In DNA, the CDR3 is TGTGCCAGCAGCCCGGCGAAGGGGGCTGGCTACACCTTC. Its translation: CASSPAKGAGYTF.

CDR3 protein: CASTSGVQETQYF. The CDR3 nucleotides are TGTGCCAGTACCTCGGGGGTGCAAGAGACCCAGTACTTC. The rearrangement links TRBV19 to TRBJ2-5; possibly TRBD2 for D (6 bases). Trimming took off 7 bases at V and 2 bases at J, with 11 bases between the two ends. The CDR3 sequence is 13 residues long. Germline values: CDR1 LNHDA, CDR2 SQIVND (reference sequence).

The gene calls are TRBV25-1 and TRBJ2-3; 7 bases align to TRBD2. CDR3 length: 14 amino acids. Germline assignment: CDR1 MGHDK and CDR2 SYGVNS. Trimming at V came to 4 bases and at J to 1 base, leaving 2 bases not matched to a gene. CDR3 residues: CASSAAGGTDTQYF. As DNA, the CDR3 is TGTGCCAGCAGTGCTGCGGGAGGCACAGATACGCAGTATTTT.

This chain connects TRBV5-1 to TRBJ2-1; the D gene is possibly TRBD2 (6 bases). V was pared by 3 bases and J by 4 bases, with 20 bases between. The CDR3 has 17 amino acids. Germline values: CDR1 SGHRS, CDR2 YFSETQ. The CDR3, as DNA: TGCGCCAGCAGCTCGGTCGTTACTAGCAGTTCTTACAATGAGCAGTTCTTC. It codes for CASSSVVTSSSYNEQFF.

The rearrangement joins TRBV7-2 to TRBJ2-7; tentatively, D is TRBD2 (6 bases). The CDR3 runs to 15 residues. CDR1 SGHTA and CDR2 FQGNSA come from the germline V gene. V lost 1 base, J lost 7 bases, and 17 bases lay in between. The CDR3 DNA is TGTGCCAGCAGCTTAGAAGCGGGCGGGTCGAGGGAGCAGTACTTC. Translating gives CASSLEAGGSREQYF.

The rearrangement links TRBV15 to TRBJ2-5; D is perhaps TRBD1 (5 bases). The length of the CDR3 is 14 residues. Per germline, CDR1 LNHNV and CDR2 YYDKDF (reference sequence). The V and J ends lost 1 base and 0 bases respectively, with 6 bases between them. The DNA for the CDR3 is TGTGCCACCAGCAGAGCAGGGTACCAAGAGACCCAGTACTTC. This gives the protein CATSRAGYQETQYF.

V usage is TRBV5-1 and J usage is TRBJ2-7; 10 bases are a match to TRBD2. Germline V gene sequence: CDR1 SGHRS, CDR2 YFSETQ. The length of the CDR3 is 20 residues. V lost 1 base to trimming and J lost 0 bases; unmatched junction nucleotides: 16. The CDR3 is CASSLPSELKTSGFSYEQYF. The CDR3 nucleotides read TGCGCCAGCAGCTTGCCCTCCGAACTCAAGACTAGCGGGTTCTCCTACGAGCAGTACTTC.

This clone was recorded once. The DNA of the CDR3 is TGTGCCTGGAGTCAAGGGGGGGCCTCCTACGAGCAGTACTTC. The encoded protein is CAWSQGGASYEQYF. This rearrangement joins TRBV30 to TRBJ2-7; tentative D call: TRBD2 (7 bases). The V gene's germline CDR1 is GTSNPN and CDR2 SVGIG (reference sequence). This CDR3 is built from 14 residues. The V gene lost 2 bases and the J gene lost 0 bases, with 11 bases spanning the gap.

The chain carries TRBV27 and TRBJ2-1, with D uncertain. Trimming pared 6 bases from V and 2 bases from J, leaving 14 bases between. Germline V gene data show CDR1 as MNHEY and CDR2 as SMNVEV (reference sequence). The CDR3 sequence is 15 residues long. The CDR3 DNA is TGTGCCAGCAGCCGGCCGGAGTCGGCCTACAATGAGCAGTTCTTC. It codes for CASSRPESAYNEQFF.

This clone was observed once. The chain links TRBV18 to TRBJ2-5; unclear D gene. Germline lookup yields CDR1 KGHSH and CDR2 LQKENI. The V gene lost 1 base and the J gene lost 6 bases, with 18 bases spanning the gap. CDR3 length: 16 amino acids. The CDR3 sequence is CASSPLIVGGEKTQYF. CDR3 nucleotide sequence: TGTGCCAGCTCACCACTGATCGTGGGCGGAGAAAAGACCCAGTACTTC. The whole variable domain, filled in from reference TRBV18 and TRBJ2-5, reads NAGVMQNPRHLVRRRGQEARLRCSPMKGHSHVYWYRQLPEEGLKFMVYLQKENIIDESGMPKERFSAEFPKEGPSILRIQQVVRGDSAAYFCASSPLIVGGEKTQYFGPGTRLLVL.

The chain recombines TRBV9 with TRBJ1-5, with a weak D call TRBD1 (5 bases). The CDR3 extends over 15 amino acids. V shed 0 bases and J shed 5 bases, with 12 bases lying between them. Germline V gene data show CDR1 as SGDLS and CDR2 as YYNGEE. This chain's CDR3 is CASSVDGRAYQPQHF. The CDR3 region has the DNA TGTGCCAGCAGCGTAGATGGCAGGGCTTATCAGCCCCAGCATTTT. Looking up the rest from reference TRBV9 and TRBJ1-5 gives the full variable domain: DSGVTQTPKHLITATGQRVTLRCSPRSGDLSVYWYQQSLDQGLQFLIQYYNGEERAKGNILERFSAQQFPDLHSELNLSSLELGDSALYFCASSVDGRAYQPQHFGDGTRLSIL.